This T cell receptor beta chain came from a study of blood T cell repertoires in COVID-19. V lost 7 bases and J 0 bases, leaving 15 bases between the germline ends. CDR1 and CDR2 from the germline V gene are MNHEY and SMNVEV (reference sequence). This CDR3 is 15 amino acids long. Produced via immunoSEQ multiplex PCR; TCRdb's table is partial and in-frame only. This sample has 130,000 to 150,000 clones; 84% occur once, and the top ten carry 5% to 7%. The participants were between roughly 18 and 90 years old and came from some 23 US areas. People in the exposed group encountered a COVID-19 case within 2 weeks before entering the study.

The genes are TRBV27 and TRBJ1-1; D is unclear. The specimen was PBMCs or T cells enriched from blood (not recorded which). The TCR originated in a woman between 50 and 59 years old who had been exposed to COVID-19. CDR3 sequence (DNA): TGTGCCAGCACTTCCCTCGGCAGGATGAACACTGAAGCTTTCTTT. Protein: CASTSLGRMNTEAFF.